The clone carrying this T cell receptor beta chain was picked up many times. Antigen unknown. The sample is drawn from a study of T cell responses to AZD1222 COVID-19 vaccine. Some clones are missing from TCRdb's copy, which holds only in-frame ones; the method was immunoSEQ multiplex PCR. Of roughly 160,000 clones in the sample, 91% were seen once. Findings and caveats of the study: Baseline antibody screening turned up just six seropositive AZD1222 recipients.

The input for sequencing was peripheral blood, taken on day 0 of AZD1222 vaccination. The receptor was derived from an adult in good health.

CDR3 in amino acids: CASSEGSSYNEQFF. CDR3 sequence (DNA): TGTGCCAGCAGTGAAGGCAGCTCCTACAATGAGCAGTTCTTC. V usage is TRBV6-4 and J usage is TRBJ2-1, with no clear D. Germline CDR1 and CDR2: MRHNA and SNTAGT. CDR3 length: 14 amino acids. Trimming shortened V by 3 bases and J by 0 bases, and 6 bases separated the two germline ends.